The clone carrying this T cell receptor (beta chain) was observed many times. The data originate from a study of T cells in Graves' hyperthyroidism and ophthalmopathy. In germline, CDR1 is MDHEN, CDR2 SYDVKM. Trimming removed 3 bases from V and 13 bases from J, with 21 bases in between. The CDR3 spans 14 residues. Using RNA transcripts as the source, TCR beta CDR3 regions were amplified. First-round RT-PCR targeting the TCR CDR3 was performed with the HTBI primer set. A single record per CDR3 protein comes from TCRdb applying MiXCR to the multiplex PCR reads. The table records about 500,000 distinct CDR3 sequences, about 15% of them present only once.

The specimen sequenced was blood. The V call is TRBV28, the J call TRBJ1-1; D gene ambiguous. The sequence derives from a woman aged 18 to 35 with Graves' ophthalmopathy. This chain's CDR3 is CASSLKSSAPRGFF. CDR3 DNA: TGTGCCAGCAGTTTGAAGTCGTCGGCGCCAAGAGGTTTCTTT.